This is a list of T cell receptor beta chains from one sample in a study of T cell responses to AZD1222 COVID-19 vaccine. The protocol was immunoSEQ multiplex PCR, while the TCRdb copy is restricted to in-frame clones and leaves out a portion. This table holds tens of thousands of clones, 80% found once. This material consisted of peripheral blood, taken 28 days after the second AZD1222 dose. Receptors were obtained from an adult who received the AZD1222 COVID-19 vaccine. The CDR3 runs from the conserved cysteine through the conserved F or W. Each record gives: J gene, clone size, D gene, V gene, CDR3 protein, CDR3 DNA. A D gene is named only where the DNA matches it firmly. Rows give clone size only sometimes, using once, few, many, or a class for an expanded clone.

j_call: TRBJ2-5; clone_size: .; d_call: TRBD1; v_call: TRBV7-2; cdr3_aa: CASSLLAGGGKWAQYF; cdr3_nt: TGTGCCAGCAGCTTATTGGCAGGGGGTGGTAAATGGGCCCAGTACTTC
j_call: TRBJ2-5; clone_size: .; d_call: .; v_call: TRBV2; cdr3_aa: CASKRLSQETQYF; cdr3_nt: TGTGCCAGCAAACGACTGTCTCAAGAGACCCAGTACTTC
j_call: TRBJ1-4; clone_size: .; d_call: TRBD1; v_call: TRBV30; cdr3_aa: CAWRSPGQSEKLFF; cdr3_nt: TGTGCCTGGAGATCCCCGGGACAGTCTGAAAAACTGTTTTTT
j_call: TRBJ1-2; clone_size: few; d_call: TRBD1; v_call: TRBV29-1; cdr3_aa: CSVIQIRQGAFDYGYTF; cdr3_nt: TGCAGCGTAATCCAGATCCGACAGGGGGCATTTGACTATGGCTACACCTTC
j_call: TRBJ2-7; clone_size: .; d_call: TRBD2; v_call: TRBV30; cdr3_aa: CAWSVGGVNYEQYF; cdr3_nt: TGTGCCTGGAGTGTGGGGGGGGTTAACTACGAGCAGTACTTC
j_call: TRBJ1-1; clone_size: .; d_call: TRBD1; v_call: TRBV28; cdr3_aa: CASSSGGQGRTEAFF; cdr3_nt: TGTGCCAGCAGTTCAGGGGGACAGGGGCGCACTGAAGCTTTCTTT
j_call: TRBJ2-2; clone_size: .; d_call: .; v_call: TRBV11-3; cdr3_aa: CASSYLNGELFF; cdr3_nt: TGTGCCAGCAGCTACTTAAACGGGGAGCTGTTTTTT
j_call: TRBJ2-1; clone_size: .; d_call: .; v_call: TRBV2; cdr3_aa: CASSAPGGNEQFF; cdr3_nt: TGTGCCAGCAGTGCTCCCGGGGGCAATGAGCAGTTCTTC
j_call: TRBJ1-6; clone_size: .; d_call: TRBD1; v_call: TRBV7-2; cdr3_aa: CASRDRGSYNSPLHF; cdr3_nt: TGTGCCAGCAGGGACAGGGGCTCCTATAATTCACCCCTCCACTTT
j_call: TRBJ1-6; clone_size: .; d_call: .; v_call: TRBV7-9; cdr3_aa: CASSSQRQQRGSPLHF; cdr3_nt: TGTGCCAGCAGCTCGCAACGACAGCAAAGAGGTTCACCCCTCCACTTT
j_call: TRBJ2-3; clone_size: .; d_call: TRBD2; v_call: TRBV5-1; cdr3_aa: CASSLAGGPPDTQYF; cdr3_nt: TGCGCCAGCAGCTTGGCGGGGGGGCCTCCAGATACGCAGTATTTT
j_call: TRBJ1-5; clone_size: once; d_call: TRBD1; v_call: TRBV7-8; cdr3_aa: CASSLRPRTGDLPQHF; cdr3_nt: TGTGCCAGCAGCTTAAGGCCTCGGACAGGGGACCTGCCCCAGCATTTT
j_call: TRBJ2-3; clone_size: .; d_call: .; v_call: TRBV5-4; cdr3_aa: CASSLDGGPSTDTQYF; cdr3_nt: TGTGCCAGCAGCTTGGATGGGGGCCCCAGCACAGATACGCAGTATTTT
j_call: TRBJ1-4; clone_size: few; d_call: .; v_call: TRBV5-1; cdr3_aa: CASSLDRLSTNEKLFF; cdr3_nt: TGCGCCAGCAGCTTAGACCGATTATCAACTAATGAAAAACTGTTTTTT
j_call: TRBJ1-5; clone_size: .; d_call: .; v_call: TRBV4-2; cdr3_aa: CASSRTDSSNQPQHF; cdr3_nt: TGTGCCAGCAGCCGGACGGACAGTAGCAATCAGCCCCAGCATTTT
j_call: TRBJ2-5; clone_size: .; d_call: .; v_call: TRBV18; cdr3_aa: CASSPSSLQETQYF; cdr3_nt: TGTGCCAGCTCACCAAGTTCCCTCCAAGAGACCCAGTACTTC
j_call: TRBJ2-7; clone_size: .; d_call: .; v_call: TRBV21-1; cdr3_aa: CASSLLYRDRGPYEQYF; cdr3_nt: TGTGCCAGCAGCTTACTTTACCGGGACAGGGGGCCCTACGAGCAGTACTTC
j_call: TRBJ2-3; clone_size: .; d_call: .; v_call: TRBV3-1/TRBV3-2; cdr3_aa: CASSQGVGGLTDTQYF; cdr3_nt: TGTGCCAGCAGCCAGGGCGTCGGGGGTCTCACAGATACGCAGTATTTT
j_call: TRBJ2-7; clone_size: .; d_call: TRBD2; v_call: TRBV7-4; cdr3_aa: CASSFSGTSSSYEQYF; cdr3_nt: TGTGCCAGCAGCTTTTCCGGGACTAGTAGCTCCTACGAGCAGTACTTC
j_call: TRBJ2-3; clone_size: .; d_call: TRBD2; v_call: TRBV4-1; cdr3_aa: CASSQETSGTDTQYF; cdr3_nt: TGCGCCAGCAGCCAAGAGACTAGCGGCACAGATACGCAGTATTTT
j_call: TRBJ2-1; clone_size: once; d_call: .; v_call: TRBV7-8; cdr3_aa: CASSFRDRYNEQFF; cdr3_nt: TGTGCCAGCAGCTTCCGAGACAGATACAATGAGCAGTTCTTC
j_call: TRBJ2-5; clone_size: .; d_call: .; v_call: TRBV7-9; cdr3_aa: CASSPRGKGPRETQYF; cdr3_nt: TGTGCCAGCAGCCCCCGGGGGAAGGGGCCCCGGGAGACCCAGTACTTC
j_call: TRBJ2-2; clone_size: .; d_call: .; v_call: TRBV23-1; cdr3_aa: CASSQSRGGNTGELFF; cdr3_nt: TGCGCCAGCAGTCAATCCCGGGGCGGGAACACCGGGGAGCTGTTTTTT
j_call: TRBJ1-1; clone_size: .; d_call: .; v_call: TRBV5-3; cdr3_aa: CARSNRRGGTEAFF; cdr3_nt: TGTGCCAGAAGCAATCGTCGGGGTGGGACTGAAGCTTTCTTT
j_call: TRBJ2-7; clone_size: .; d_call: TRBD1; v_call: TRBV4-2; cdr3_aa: CASSRWGQGAREQYF; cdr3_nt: TGTGCCAGCAGCCGGTGGGGACAGGGGGCGCGGGAGCAGTACTTC
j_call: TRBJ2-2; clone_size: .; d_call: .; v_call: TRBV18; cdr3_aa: CASSVGTGELFF; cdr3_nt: TGTGCCAGCTCCGTTGGAACCGGGGAGCTGTTTTTT
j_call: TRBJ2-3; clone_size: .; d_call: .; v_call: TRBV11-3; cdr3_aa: CASSLSRWGTDTQYF; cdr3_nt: TGTGCCAGCAGCTTATCAAGATGGGGCACAGATACGCAGTATTTT
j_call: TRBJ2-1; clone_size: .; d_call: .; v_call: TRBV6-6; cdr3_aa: CASSYSADRGSNEQFF; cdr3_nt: TGTGCCAGCAGTTACTCGGCGGATAGGGGGTCGAATGAGCAGTTCTTC
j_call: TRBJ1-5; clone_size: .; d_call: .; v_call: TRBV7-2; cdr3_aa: CASSLGIVQPQHF; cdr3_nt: TGTGCCAGCAGCTTAGGAATAGTTCAGCCCCAGCATTTT
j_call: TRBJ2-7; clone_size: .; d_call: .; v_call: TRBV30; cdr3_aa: CAWSVLGYEQYF; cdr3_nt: TGTGCCTGGAGTGTATTGGGCTACGAGCAGTACTTC
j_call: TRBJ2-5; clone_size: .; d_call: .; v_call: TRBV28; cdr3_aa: CATSAPGPRQETQYF; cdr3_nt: TGTGCCACGAGCGCCCCGGGACCTCGCCAAGAGACCCAGTACTTC
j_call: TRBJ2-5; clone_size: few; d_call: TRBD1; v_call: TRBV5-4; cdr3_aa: CASTRTGTLGETQYF; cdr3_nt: TGTGCCAGCACCCGGACAGGGACCCTAGGGGAGACCCAGTACTTC
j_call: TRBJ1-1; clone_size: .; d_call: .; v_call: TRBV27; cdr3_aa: CASSLDYVNTEAFF; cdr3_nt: TGTGCCAGCAGTTTAGATTATGTGAACACTGAAGCTTTCTTT
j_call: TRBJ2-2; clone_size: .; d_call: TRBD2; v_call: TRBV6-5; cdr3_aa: CASGLENTGELFF; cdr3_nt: TGTGCCAGTGGACTAGAGAACACCGGGGAGCTGTTTTTT
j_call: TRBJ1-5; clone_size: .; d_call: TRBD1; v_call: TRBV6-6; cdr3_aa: CASRTDRGQNQPQHF; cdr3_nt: TGTGCCAGCAGGACCGACAGGGGGCAGAATCAGCCCCAGCATTTT
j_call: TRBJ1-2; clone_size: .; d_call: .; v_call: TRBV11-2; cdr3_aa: CACASFRLGTTNYGYTF; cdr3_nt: TGTGCCTGTGCGAGCTTTCGTCTGGGAACTACTAACTATGGCTACACCTTC
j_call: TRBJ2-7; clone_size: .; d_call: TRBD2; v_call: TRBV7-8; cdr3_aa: CASSSGLAGGPYEQYF; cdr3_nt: TGTGCCAGCAGCTCTGGACTAGCGGGGGGGCCCTACGAGCAGTACTTC
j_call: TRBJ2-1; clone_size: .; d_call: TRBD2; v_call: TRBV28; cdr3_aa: CASSPVSPSGGGSEQFF; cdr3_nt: TGTGCCAGCAGTCCAGTATCCCCAAGCGGGGGTGGGAGCGAGCAGTTCTTC
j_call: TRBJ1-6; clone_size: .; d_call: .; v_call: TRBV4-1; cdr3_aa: CASSQINSYNSPLHF; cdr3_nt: TGCGCCAGCAGCCAAATTAACTCCTATAATTCACCCCTCCACTTT
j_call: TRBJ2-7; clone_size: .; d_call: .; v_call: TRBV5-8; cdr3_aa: CASSSTYEQYF; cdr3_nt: TGTGCCAGCAGCTCTACCTACGAGCAGTACTTC
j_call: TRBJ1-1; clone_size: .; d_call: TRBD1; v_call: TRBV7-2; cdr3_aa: CASSPQAGGAAFF; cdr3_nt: TGTGCCAGCAGCCCCCAGGCAGGGGGGGCGGCTTTCTTT
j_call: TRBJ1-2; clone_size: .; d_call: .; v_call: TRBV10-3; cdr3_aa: CAISERPGEDYGYTF; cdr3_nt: TGTGCCATCAGTGAGAGGCCAGGGGAGGACTATGGCTACACCTTC
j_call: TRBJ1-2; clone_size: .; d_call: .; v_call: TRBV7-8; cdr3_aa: CASSLARGRSYGYTF; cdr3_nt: TGTGCCAGCAGCTTAGCCCGAGGGCGGTCCTATGGCTACACCTTC
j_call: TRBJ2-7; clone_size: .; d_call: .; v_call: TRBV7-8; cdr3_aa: CASSFGSGHSGEQYF; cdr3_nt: TGTGCCAGCAGCTTCGGAAGCGGCCACTCGGGCGAGCAGTACTTC
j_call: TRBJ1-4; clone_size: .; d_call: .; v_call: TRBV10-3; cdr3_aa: CAIRATGATNEKLFF; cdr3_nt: TGTGCCATCAGGGCTACAGGTGCAACTAATGAAAAACTGTTTTTT
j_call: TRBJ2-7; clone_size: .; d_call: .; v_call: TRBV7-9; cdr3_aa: CASSQPGPRPYEQYF; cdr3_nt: TGTGCCAGCAGTCAACCGGGACCGCGTCCCTACGAGCAGTACTTC
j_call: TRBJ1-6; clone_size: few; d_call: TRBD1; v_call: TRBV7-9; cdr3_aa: CASRPGTGGSPLHF; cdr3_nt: TGTGCCAGCAGACCCGGGACAGGGGGTTCACCCCTCCACTTT
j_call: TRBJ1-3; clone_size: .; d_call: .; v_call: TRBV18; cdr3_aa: CASSQDIGNTIYF; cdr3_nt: TGTGCCAGCTCACAGGACATTGGAAACACCATATATTTT
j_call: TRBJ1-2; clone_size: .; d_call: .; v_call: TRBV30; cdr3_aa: CAWSTGQRYNYGYTF; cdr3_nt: TGTGCCTGGAGTACGGGACAACGTTATAACTATGGCTACACCTTC
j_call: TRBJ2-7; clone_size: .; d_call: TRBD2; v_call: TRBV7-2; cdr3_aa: CASSTGGSSYEQYF; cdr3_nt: TGTGCCAGCAGCACGGGGGGGAGCTCCTACGAGCAGTACTTC
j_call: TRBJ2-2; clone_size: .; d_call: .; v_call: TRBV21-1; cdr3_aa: CASSKVIGWGIGDTGELFF; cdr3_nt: TGTGCCAGCAGCAAAGTAATTGGATGGGGCATAGGTGACACCGGGGAGCTGTTTTTT
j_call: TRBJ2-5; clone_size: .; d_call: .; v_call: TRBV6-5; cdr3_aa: CASSPGRETQYF; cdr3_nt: TGTGCCAGCAGCCCAGGAAGGGAGACCCAGTACTTC
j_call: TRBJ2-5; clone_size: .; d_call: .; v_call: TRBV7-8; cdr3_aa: CASSLGNLGVAETQYF; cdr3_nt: TGTGCCAGCAGCTTAGGAAATCTGGGAGTGGCTGAGACCCAGTACTTC
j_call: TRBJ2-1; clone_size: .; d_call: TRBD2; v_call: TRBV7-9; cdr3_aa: CASSQFLAEYNEQFF; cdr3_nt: TGTGCCAGCAGTCAATTTCTAGCGGAGTACAATGAGCAGTTCTTC